A single TCR beta chain is shown here with its context. Its antigen is not known. The data were produced by immunoSEQ multiplex PCR, yet TCRdb's version contains in-frame clones alone and is incomplete. The table has 80,000 to 95,000 clones, around four fifths seen once. This record comes from a study of vaccination effects on CD4 cells after COVID-19. General study results and limits: The study found that only 1 of 255 vaccine-induced clones from healthy vaccinees cross-reacted with common cold coronaviruses. Late in the post-vaccination period, infection-induced and vaccine-induced clones underwent marked clonal contraction.

Before sequencing took place, the ViraFEST assay used viral peptide pools to expand antigen-specific CD4+ T cells. Following a roughly 9-day culture, CD4+ T cells were purified. As their vaccination, participants received two doses of either BNT162b2 or mRNA-1273. Half of the medium was exchanged for IL-2 medium on both days 3 and 7. Trimming removed 1 base from V and 0 bases from J; junction bases left unmatched: 3. The CDR3 extends over 17 amino acids. Germline assignment: CDR1 MGHRA and CDR2 YSYEKL. This rearrangement joins TRBV4-1 to TRBJ2-6; 7 positions match TRBD1. Sequences were derived from CD4+ T cells from PBMCs cultured with HCoV-OC43 spike peptides, sampled after COVID-19 vaccination. Subset indicated: HCoV-OC43 spike overlapping peptide pool stimulation. The receptor was derived from a human donor who received a COVID-19 vaccine. The CDR3 is CASSQGQGSSGANVLTF. The CDR3 bases are TGCGCCAGCAGCCAAGGACAGGGCAGCTCTGGGGCCAACGTCCTGACTTTC.